Following are 21 T cell receptor beta chains from one sample sequenced in a study of shared clonotypes between healthy human individuals. Produced via immunoSEQ multiplex PCR; TCRdb's table is partial and in-frame only. The profile shows some 2.3 million clones, approximately 93% of them singletons. Sequenced: naive CD4+ T cells from PBMCs. The subset was: CD45RA+ positively selected. Receptor source: a young man in good health. Some clones in this sample may be carry-over from other donors' samples.

This chain links TRBV9 with TRBJ2-7; 9 bases fit TRBD2. The germline CDR1 and CDR2 sequences are SGDLS and YYNGEE. Germline trimming cut 4 bases from V and 2 bases from J; bases unmatched to any gene: 10. The CDR3 spans 16 residues. The CDR3, as DNA: TGTGCCAGCAGCCCACGGAGTTTAGCGGGAGCCTACGAGCAGTACTTC. It is translated as CASSPRSLAGAYEQYF.

J is TRBJ2-7 and V is TRBV14; D gene uncertain. The V end was cut by 0 bases, the J end by 0 bases, with 9 bases between. The CDR3 totals 15 residues. The germline CDR1 and CDR2 sequences are SGHDN and FVKESK. This CDR3 is CASSQDPMSSYEQYF. The CDR3 nucleotides are TGTGCCAGCAGCCAAGATCCGATGAGCTCCTACGAGCAGTACTTC.

This clone is a singleton in its sample. The chain links TRBV15 to TRBJ2-5, with no clear D. Trimming cost V 0 bases and J 5 bases, with 19 bases left between them. Germline values: CDR1 LNHNV, CDR2 YYDKDF (reference sequence). The length of the CDR3 is 17 residues. CDR3 sequence (DNA): TGTGCCACCAGCAGAGATCGTTTAGTCGCGGCTCGGGAGACCCAGTACTTC. It is translated as CATSRDRLVAARETQYF. Variable domain in full (rest from reference TRBV15 and TRBJ2-5): DAMVIQNPRYQVTQFGKPVTLSCSQTLNHNVMYWYQQKSSQAPKLLFHYYDKDFNNEADTPDNFQSRRPNTSFCFLDIRSPGLGDTAMYLCATSRDRLVAARETQYFGPGTRLLVL.

This rearrangement joins TRBV6-5 to TRBJ2-1; maybe TRBD2 (6 bases). Trimming pared 4 bases from V and 8 bases from J, leaving 15 bases between. Germline CDR1 is MNHEY and CDR2 is SVGAGI. There are 14 residues in the CDR3. This chain's CDR3 is CASSSPGVRDEQFF. Here the CDR3 DNA reads TGTGCCAGCAGTTCCCCGGGGGTCCGGGATGAGCAGTTCTTC.

The V and J genes are TRBV18 and TRBJ1-4; 8 bases are a match to TRBD1. Losses at the gene ends were 6 bases for V and 0 bases for J; bases not matched to a gene: 6. The CDR3 loop spans 16 amino acids. Germline values: CDR1 KGHSH, CDR2 LQKENI. In nucleotides, the CDR3 is TGTGCCAGCTCTCGACAGGGGCAGACAACTAATGAAAAACTGTTTTTT. Translation gives CASSRQGQTTNEKLFF. Full variable domain (rest looked up from reference TRBV18 and TRBJ1-4): NAGVMQNPRHLVRRRGQEARLRCSPMKGHSHVYWYRQLPEEGLKFMVYLQKENIIDESGMPKERFSAEFPKEGPSILRIQQVVRGDSAAYFCASSRQGQTTNEKLFFGSGTQLSVL.

This clone was observed a handful of times. The chain joins TRBV5-1 to TRBJ1-2; possibly TRBD1 for D (5 bases). CDR1 is SGHRS, CDR2 YFSETQ, per germline. The V gene lost 0 bases and the J gene lost 8 bases, with 14 bases spanning the gap. CDR3 length: 14 residues. CDR3 sequence reads: CASSLVRGSSGYTF. CDR3 DNA: TGCGCCAGCAGCTTGGTTCGGGGCTCATCGGGCTACACCTTC.

The genes are TRBV28 and TRBJ1-2, with D perhaps TRBD1 (5 bases). Per germline, CDR1 MDHEN and CDR2 SYDVKM. CDR3 size: 13 residues. V was clipped by 4 bases and J by 7 bases, with 13 bases between them. The CDR3 DNA reads as TGTGCCAGCAGTTCTGCAGGGTTTGGTGGCTACACCTTC. It specifies CASSSAGFGGYTF.

CDR3 amino acids: CAISESYRLEADTQYF. The CDR3 DNA reads TGTGCCATCAGTGAGTCATACAGGCTAGAGGCAGATACGCAGTATTTT. The chain employs TRBV10-3 and TRBJ2-3, with a weak D call TRBD1 (5 bases). The CDR3 is 16 amino acids. Germline assignment: CDR1 ENHRY and CDR2 SYGVKD. V was shortened by 0 bases and J by 4 bases, with 14 bases between the two germline ends.

The chain joins TRBV29-1 to TRBJ2-6, with 10 positions matching TRBD2. Germline V gene sequence: CDR1 SQVTM, CDR2 ANQGSEA. The CDR3 has 15 amino acids. V shed 6 bases, J shed 1 base, and the junction held 3 bases outside the gene matches. The CDR3 here is CSVRSGRSGANVLTF. Written as DNA, the CDR3 is TGCAGCGTCCGTAGCGGGAGGTCTGGGGCCAACGTCCTGACTTTC. The whole variable domain, filled in from reference TRBV29-1 and TRBJ2-6, reads SAVISQKPSRDICQRGTSLTIQCQVDSQVTMMFWYRQQPGQSLTLIATANQGSEATYESGFVIDKFPISRPNLTFSTLTVSNMSPEDSSIYLCSVRSGRSGANVLTFGAGSRLTVL.

This clone was recorded once. J is TRBJ1-3 and V is TRBV5-1; 9 bases align to TRBD1. The CDR3 extends over 16 amino acids. V lost 4 bases, J lost 3 bases, and 8 bases stayed unmatched. Looked up from germline, CDR1 is SGHRS and CDR2 is YFSETQ. Here the CDR3 DNA reads TGCGCCAGCAGCGAGACTACAGGGGGCTTTGGAAACACCATATATTTT. Residues: CASSETTGGFGNTIYF.

This clone was observed once. The chain recombines TRBV5-1 with TRBJ2-7, with 9 bases that match TRBD1. The germline gives CDR1 SGHRS, CDR2 YFSETQ. V was pared by 0 bases and J by 5 bases, with 6 bases of the junction left unmatched. The CDR3 has 15 residues. The CDR3: CASSLGTGALHEQYF. The CDR3 nucleotides are TGCGCCAGCAGCTTGGGGACAGGGGCGCTCCACGAGCAGTACTTC.

This chain connects TRBV5-4 to TRBJ2-4, with D possibly being TRBD2 (5 bases). CDR1 is SGHNT, CDR2 YYREEE, per germline (reference sequence). V gave up 0 bases and J gave up 3 bases, with 19 bases separating them. The CDR3 loop spans 18 amino acids. This CDR3 reads CASSLEGGPPRGKNIQYF. The CDR3 DNA reads as TGTGCCAGCAGCTTGGAGGGCGGGCCGCCTCGGGGCAAAAACATTCAGTACTTC.

With respect to this clone: Other DNA sequences in the same sample also yield this CDR3. The chain employs TRBV29-1 and TRBJ1-5, with unresolved D. The CDR3 covers 12 residues. Germline lookup yields CDR1 SQVTM and CDR2 ANQGSEA. V was clipped by 4 bases and J by 1 base, with 5 bases between them. CDR3 residues: CSVGGSNQPQHF. The CDR3 nucleotides read TGCAGCGTTGGCGGAAGCAATCAGCCCCAGCATTTT. Together with reference TRBV29-1 and TRBJ1-5, the CDR3 gives the full variable domain: SAVISQKPSRDICQRGTSLTIQCQVDSQVTMMFWYRQQPGQSLTLIATANQGSEATYESGFVIDKFPISRPNLTFSTLTVSNMSPEDSSIYLCSVGGSNQPQHFGDGTRLSIL.

This clone has just one count. This specimen includes other DNA sequences encoding the same CDR3. The chain recombines TRBV7-2 with TRBJ2-2, with D uncertain. Germline V CDR1 and CDR2: SGHTA, FQGNSA. Trimming cost V 4 bases and J 2 bases, with 5 bases left between them. The CDR3 sequence is 13 residues long. The CDR3 region is CASSSGNTGELFF. CDR3 nucleotides: TGTGCCAGCAGCTCCGGTAACACCGGGGAGCTGTTTTTT.

CDR3 sequence: CASSPSSGKQETQYF. The CDR3 nucleotides read TGTGCCAGCTCACCATCTAGCGGAAAGCAAGAGACCCAGTACTTC. The J gene is TRBJ2-5, the V gene TRBV18; 7 bases match TRBD2. Germline V lookup: CDR1 KGHSH, CDR2 LQKENI. The CDR3 is 15 residues long. V shed 2 bases, J shed 2 bases, and the junction held 5 bases outside the gene matches.

The chain links TRBV11-1 to TRBJ2-7; TRBD2 aligns across 9 bases. This CDR3 has 16 amino acids. The germline gives CDR1 SGHAT, CDR2 FQDESV (reference sequence). V dropped 1 base and J dropped 2; count of bases not matched to a gene: 6. The CDR3 DNA follows: TGTGCCAGCAGCTTAGATTCTAGCGGGACCCCCTACGAGCAGTACTTC. Its protein is CASSLDSSGTPYEQYF.

The chain links TRBV30 to TRBJ1-4; weak D call: TRBD1 (6 bases). The germline V gene has CDR1 GTSNPN and CDR2 SVGIG (reference sequence). CDR3 length: 13 amino acids. V was trimmed by 0 bases and J by 7 bases, leaving 9 bases between them. The DNA for the CDR3 is TGTGCCTGGAGTGTGGGACAAGGTGAAAAACTGTTTTTT. Residues: CAWSVGQGEKLFF.

This rearrangement joins TRBV6-5 to TRBJ2-7; 13 bases are a match to TRBD2. Trimming took 5 bases from V and 7 from J; bases not matched to a gene: 8. This CDR3 spans 15 amino acids. CDR1 and CDR2 (germline): MNHEY, SVGAGI. The chain's CDR3 is CASSKGLAGKGEQYF. The CDR3 bases are TGTGCCAGCAGTAAGGGACTAGCGGGAAAGGGGGAGCAGTACTTC.

The chain couples TRBV2 to TRBJ1-2, with D possibly TRBD1 on 5 matching bases. Trimming pared 4 bases from V and 3 bases from J, leaving 12 bases between. Germline-derived CDR1 and CDR2 are SNHLY and FYNNEI. The CDR3 runs 14 residues. DNA for the CDR3: TGTGCCAGCAGTGCGTCTCGGGGGGACTATGGCTACACCTTC. Amino acids: CASSASRGDYGYTF.

The rearrangement links TRBV10-1 to TRBJ1-3; tentative D call: TRBD1 (5 bases). There are 16 residues in the CDR3. CDR1 is WNHNN, CDR2 SYGVQD, per germline (reference sequence). Trimming cost V 0 bases and J 0 bases, with 9 bases left between them. The CDR3 is CASSESSGLSGNTIYF. The CDR3 DNA reads TGCGCCAGCAGTGAGTCCTCGGGGCTCTCTGGAAACACCATATATTTT.

The V gene is TRBV10-3, the J gene TRBJ1-1; 7 bases agree with TRBD1. The length of the CDR3 is 15 residues. The junction had 8 bases not matched to a gene; V was cut back by 6 bases and J by 1 base. Germline CDR1 is ENHRY and CDR2 is SYGVKD. CDR3 bases: TGTGCCATCAGCGATACAGGGGTGGGGAACACTGAAGCTTTCTTT. The encoded protein is CAISDTGVGNTEAFF.